The 15 T cell receptor beta chains given below trace back to one sample, sequenced in a study of OX40 agonist ivuxolimab in advanced cancers. Sequencing was performed with immunoSEQ multiplex PCR; in TCRdb, only in-frame clones are kept and a portion is missing. The sample comprises around 80,000 clones, roughly 89% of which are singletons, and roughly 0.18% rests with the top ten. The specimen comprised CD4+ or CD8+ T cells sorted from blood, sampled in a trial of the OX40 agonist ivuxolimab. These receptors originate from an adult with an advanced solid tumor such as melanoma, head and neck, liver or kidney cancer.

The chain is built from TRBV9 and TRBJ1-1; D gene uncertain. V lost 0 bases and J 1 base, leaving 10 bases between the germline ends. Germline V gives CDR1 SGDLS, CDR2 YYNGEE. CDR3 length equals 15 residues. The CDR3 bases are TGTGCCAGCAGCGTAGGAAGGGCCTCGAACACTGAAGCTTTCTTT. Its protein is CASSVGRASNTEAFF.

The gene calls are TRBV5-4 and TRBJ1-2; possibly TRBD1 for D (5 bases). V dropped 0 bases and J dropped 7 bases, with 16 bases sitting between them. This CDR3 region has 15 residues. Germline-derived CDR1 and CDR2 are SGHNT and YYREEE (reference sequence). The CDR3 bases are TGTGCCAGCAGCTTGGCTTTTAGCAGGGATTCTGGCTACACCTTC. Residues: CASSLAFSRDSGYTF. Complete variable domain (other parts from reference TRBV5-4 and TRBJ1-2): ETGVTQSPTHLIKTRGQQVTLRCSSQSGHNTVSWYQQALGQGPQFIFQYYREEENGRGNFPPRFSGLQFPNYSSELNVNALELDDSALYLCASSLAFSRDSGYTFGSGTRLTVV.

The chain is built from TRBV28 and TRBJ2-7; TRBD1 aligns across 7 bases. Germline V gene data show CDR1 as MDHEN and CDR2 as SYDVKM. The trim removed 9 bases at V and 2 bases at J, leaving 7 bases unmatched. CDR3 size: 13 residues. The CDR3 DNA follows: TGTGCCAGTTACCGGGACAGTGCCTACGAGCAGTACTTC. It yields the protein CASYRDSAYEQYF.

This chain uses TRBV28 with TRBJ1-2; possible D gene TRBD1, 6 bases. CDR1 and CDR2 from the germline V gene are MDHEN and SYDVKM. Trimming stripped 4 bases from V and 6 bases from J, with 9 bases between. The CDR3 covers 12 residues. CDR3 in amino acids: CASSWRGDGYTF. The CDR3 bases are TGTGCCAGCAGTTGGAGGGGGGATGGCTACACCTTC.

Here the CDR3 DNA reads TGTGCCAGTAGTACCCCGAAGAACTATGGCTACACCTTC. Protein: CASSTPKNYGYTF. The gene calls are TRBV19 and TRBJ1-2; D not certain. The CDR3 runs 13 residues. V shed 4 bases and J shed 2 bases, with 8 bases lying between them. Germline assignment: CDR1 LNHDA and CDR2 SQIVND (reference sequence).

J is TRBJ2-1 and V is TRBV7-6; D remains ambiguous. With 0 bases removed from V and 0 bases from J, the gap between germline ends came to 12 bases. Germline CDR1 reads SGHVS; CDR2 reads FNYEAQ. The CDR3 loop spans 17 amino acids. The CDR3 DNA follows: TGTGCCAGCAGCTTAGCGGCAGGACCTCGCTCCTACAATGAGCAGTTCTTC. Encoded protein: CASSLAAGPRSYNEQFF.

CDR3 residues: CASSFMTGGNAEAFF. CDR3 nucleotide sequence: TGTGCCAGCAGCTTCATGACAGGGGGCAATGCTGAAGCTTTCTTT. This chain links TRBV11-2 with TRBJ1-1, with 10 bases that match TRBD1. Germline values: CDR1 SGHAT, CDR2 FQNNGV. Trimming removed 3 bases from V and 6 bases from J; junction bases left unmatched: 7. CDR3 length: 15 amino acids.

As DNA, the CDR3 is TGCGCCAGCAGTGAGTCAATGAGAAGCCAAGAGACCCAGTACTTC. It yields the protein CASSESMRSQETQYF. V and J are TRBV10-1 and TRBJ2-5; D not certain. Germline V gene data show CDR1 as WNHNN and CDR2 as SYGVQD (reference sequence). The CDR3 runs 15 residues. The V end was cut by 0 bases, the J end by 1 base, with 9 bases between.

This rearrangement joins TRBV29-1 to TRBJ2-7, with D perhaps TRBD1 (5 bases). Germline CDR1 and CDR2: SQVTM and ANQGSEA. V was pared by 7 bases and J by 2 bases, with 9 bases between. The CDR3 sequence is 11 residues long. CDR3 DNA sequence: TGCAGCGCGACAGTTCCCTACGAGCAGTACTTC. Its protein product is CSATVPYEQYF.

J is TRBJ2-1 and V is TRBV5-1; D could derive from TRBD1 or TRBD2 (5 bases each). In germline, CDR1 is SGHRS, CDR2 YFSETQ. The CDR3 sequence is 18 residues long. The V and J ends lost 9 bases and 0 bases respectively, with 25 bases between them. The CDR3 region is CATKKDFPGPSSYNEQFF. The CDR3 DNA follows: TGCGCCACCAAAAAGGACTTCCCGGGGCCTTCCTCCTACAATGAGCAGTTCTTC.

This chain uses TRBV29-1 with TRBJ1-1; D may be TRBD1 (5 bases). Trimming pared 4 bases from V and 0 bases from J, leaving 9 bases between. The CDR3 loop spans 13 amino acids. Germline V gene data show CDR1 as SQVTM and CDR2 as ANQGSEA. CDR3 in amino acids: CSVGGWVNTEAFF. In DNA form, the CDR3 reads TGCAGCGTTGGGGGGTGGGTGAACACTGAAGCTTTCTTT. Full variable domain (outside the CDR3, taken from reference TRBV29-1 and TRBJ1-1): SAVISQKPSRDICQRGTSLTIQCQVDSQVTMMFWYRQQPGQSLTLIATANQGSEATYESGFVIDKFPISRPNLTFSTLTVSNMSPEDSSIYLCSVGGWVNTEAFFGQGTRLTVV.

This CDR3 reads CASSESSTRETQYF. The CDR3 DNA sequence: TGTGCCAGCAGTGAGTCCTCAACAAGAGAGACCCAGTACTTC. The gene calls are TRBV6-1 and TRBJ2-5; D ambiguous. The CDR3 runs 14 residues. V was pared by 3 bases and J by 4 bases, with 12 bases between. Germline values: CDR1 MNHNS, CDR2 SASEGT.

The CDR3 here is CASSTRDSNYGYTF. CDR3 bases: TGTGCCAGTAGTACCAGGGACAGCAACTATGGCTACACCTTC. The chain carries TRBV19 and TRBJ1-2, with TRBD1 identical over 7 bases. Trimming cost V 4 bases and J 2 bases; bases outside gene matches: 4. Germline loops: CDR1 LNHDA, CDR2 SQIVND (reference sequence). CDR3 size: 14 residues.

The chain combines TRBV2 with TRBJ2-1, with D tentatively TRBD2 (5 bases). CDR1 SNHLY and CDR2 FYNNEI come from the germline V gene. The CDR3 has 15 amino acids. Deletions cut 4 bases from V and 5 bases from J, with 15 bases between. The CDR3 reads CASSVLFQRNNEQFF. In nucleotides, the CDR3 is TGTGCCAGCAGTGTTTTGTTCCAGCGGAACAATGAGCAGTTCTTC.

V gene TRBV5-6 combines with J gene TRBJ2-5; D might be TRBD2 (6 bases). Germline V CDR1 and CDR2: SGHDT, YYEEEE. The CDR3 length is 13 residues. Between the trimmed V and J ends, which lost 3 bases and 5 bases, there was a span of 11 bases. The CDR3 coding sequence is TGTGCCAGCAGCTACGCAGGGAGGGAGACCCAGTACTTC. The encoded protein is CASSYAGRETQYF.